The present T cell receptor beta chain was sequenced within a study of OX40 agonist ivuxolimab in advanced cancers. Study details: Every 2 weeks, patients received ivuxolimab intravenously, dosed at 0.01 to 10 mg/kg. Study results and limitations: CD8+ T cells (on average) carried more expanded clones than CD4+ T cells. CD4+ and CD8+ blood T cells expanded clonally by week 6 at 0.1 to 3.0 mg/kg. The authors also found low normalized T-cell clonal expansion in some nonresponders.

Comments on this clone: What it recognizes is unknown.

Sequencing was performed with immunoSEQ multiplex PCR; in TCRdb, only in-frame clones are kept and a portion is missing. The table lists about 97,000 clones, less than 90% of them singletons, with over 4.5% in the top ten. Trimming stripped 4 bases from V and 2 bases from J, with 7 bases between. Germline V lookup: CDR1 SGHDT, CDR2 YYEEEE. CDR3 length: 12 residues. The material was CD4+ or CD8+ T cells sorted from blood, obtained in a trial of the OX40 agonist ivuxolimab. The rearrangement uses TRBV5-6 and TRBJ2-7; D is undetermined. The origin of this receptor is an adult with an advanced solid tumor such as melanoma, head and neck, liver or kidney cancer. CDR3 bases: TGTGCCAGCAGCAACCGACCCTACGAGCAGTACTTC. It translates to CASSNRPYEQYF.